This is a list of T cell receptor beta chains from one sample in a study of T-cell memory formation after mild COVID-19. One entry per CDR3 protein results from TCRdb running MiXCR on the 5' RACE reads. Seen here are over 400,000 distinct CDR3 sequences, about 22% observed once, and the top ten hold around 14%. The material sequenced was PBMCs or a T cell subset sorted from them (not recorded which). Receptor source: an adult woman who had mild COVID-19 (a few samples of this study predate the infection). Cell type and time point are not known. Each CDR3 is given with its conserved first and last residue. A D gene is named only where the DNA matches it firmly. Only part of the rows carry a size: once, few, many, or a class if the clone is expanded.

clone_size d_call j_call v_call cdr3_nt cdr3_aa
- TRBD1 TRBJ2-1 TRBV29-1 TGCAGCGAATCCGGGACAGGGCACAATGAGCAGTTCTTC CSESGTGHNEQFF
- - TRBJ1-1 TRBV7-8 TGTGCCAGCAGCTTACCACCTCCGATGAACACTGAAGCTTTCTTT CASSLPPPMNTEAFF
- - TRBJ2-2 TRBV7-9 TGTGCCAGCAGCTCAAGCGGATTTGTGGGGGCGAGGACCGGGGAGCTGTTTTTT CASSSSGFVGARTGELFF
- - TRBJ2-7 TRBV2 TGTGCCAGCCTGGGGGGCGGGTCCGACGAGCAGTACTTC CASLGGGSDEQYF
- TRBD1 TRBJ1-1 TRBV9 TGTGCCAGCAGCGTACTCGACAGGGCTGAGGCCACTGAAGCTTTCTTT CASSVLDRAEATEAFF
- - TRBJ1-1 TRBV20-1 TGCAGTGCTAGGTTTCCAGGGGAAATGAACACTGAAGCTTTCTTT CSARFPGEMNTEAFF
few TRBD2 TRBJ2-7 TRBV10-3 TGTGCCATCAGGTTAGCGGGAGGGCCCTACGAGCAGTACTTC CAIRLAGGPYEQYF
- - TRBJ2-6 TRBV7-9 TGTGCCAGCAGCTTAGCAGGGACACACTCTGGGGCCAACGTCCTGACTTTC CASSLAGTHSGANVLTF
- - TRBJ1-2 TRBV5-1 TGCGCCAGCAGCTTGAGCACAGGATTTAACTATGGCTACACCTTC CASSLSTGFNYGYTF
- - TRBJ1-1 TRBV7-8 TGTGCCAGCATCAAAGACCCTTGGGCCGGGACAAAGAACACTGAAGCTTTCTTT CASIKDPWAGTKNTEAFF
- - TRBJ2-1 TRBV18 TGTGCCAGCTTCCGAGGGTTAAGCTCCTACAATGAGCAGTTCTTC CASFRGLSSYNEQFF
- TRBD2 TRBJ2-7 TRBV7-2 TGTGCCAGCAGCTTAGCGGGGGGAGGGCCGAGTGAGCAGTACTTC CASSLAGGGPSEQYF
- TRBD2 TRBJ2-7 TRBV27 TGTGCCAGCAGCCTGACTAGCGGGAGGGCCGAGCAGTACTTC CASSLTSGRAEQYF
many - TRBJ2-5 TRBV20-1 TGCAGTGCGCGGCGGGACCTCGAAGGAGCGACCCAGTACTTC CSARRDLEGATQYF
- TRBD1 TRBJ2-6 TRBV11-2 TGTGCCAGCAGGTCCCATCTAACAGGGGAAGGGGCCAACGTCCTGACTTTC CASRSHLTGEGANVLTF
- TRBD2 TRBJ2-5 TRBV14 TGTGCCAGCAGCTCAGGACTAGCGGGAGACTTCAAATACCAAGAGACCCAGTACTTC CASSSGLAGDFKYQETQYF
- TRBD2 TRBJ2-7 TRBV29-1 TGCAGCGTTGAAGGGAATTTAGTGGGAGGGCACTACGAGCAGTACTTC CSVEGNLVGGHYEQYF
- - TRBJ2-1 TRBV21-1 TGTGCCAGCAGCAAAGAAACTAGCGGGAGAGAGTACAATGAGCAGTTCTTC CASSKETSGREYNEQFF
- - TRBJ2-7 TRBV7-9 TGTGCCAGCAGCTGGGAAGGCTACGAGCAGTACTTC CASSWEGYEQYF
few - TRBJ2-7 TRBV5-1 TGCGCCAGCAGCTCTATCCCGAACTCCTACGAGCAGTACTTC CASSSIPNSYEQYF
- TRBD2 TRBJ2-5 TRBV12-3/TRBV12-4 TGTGCCAGCAGTTCTGAGACTAGCGGGGCGGAGACCCAGTACTTC CASSSETSGAETQYF
- - TRBJ1-2 TRBV19 TGTGCCAGTAGTATAGAAACAGGAAACTATGGCTACACCTTC CASSIETGNYGYTF
- - TRBJ2-2 TRBV7-9 TGTGCCAGCAGCCCGGCCCTCTACCACACCGGGGAGCTGTTTTTT CASSPALYHTGELFF
- - TRBJ2-7 TRBV12-3/TRBV12-4 TGTGCCAGCAGTTTACGTGGGGGGATCTACGAGCAGTACTTC CASSLRGGIYEQYF
- TRBD1 TRBJ1-6 TRBV5-1 TGCGCCAGCAGCTTCATAGCGACAGGGGTATTAAATTCACCCCTCCACTTT CASSFIATGVLNSPLHF
once TRBD2 TRBJ2-3 TRBV6-6 TGTGCCAGCAGACCCTCGGGGGGGGGAGGCACAGATACGCAGTATTTT CASRPSGGGGTDTQYF
few - TRBJ2-3 TRBV14 TGTGCCAGCAGCCTGCTTGGGACTTCCCCTAGCACAGATACGCAGTATTTT CASSLLGTSPSTDTQYF
few - TRBJ2-1 TRBV15 TGTGCCACCAGCAGAGTTGAGCGGTCCTACAATGAGCAGTTCTTC CATSRVERSYNEQFF
many - TRBJ2-5 TRBV5-1 TGCGCCAGCAGCGGGCAGGGACACAGGGAGACCCAGTACTTC CASSGQGHRETQYF
- - TRBJ1-2 TRBV7-2 TGTGCCAGCAGCTCGGCGGGGGGTAACTATGGCTACACCTTC CASSSAGGNYGYTF
- - TRBJ2-7 TRBV19 TGTGCCAGTAGTATCACAGGGCCCTCCTACGAGCAGTACTTC CASSITGPSYEQYF
- - TRBJ2-1 TRBV18 TGTGCCAGCTCACCACAGAGGGATGAGCAGTTCTTC CASSPQRDEQFF